The T cell receptor (beta chain) under discussion was sequenced for a study of blood T cell repertoires in COVID-19. Generated by immunoSEQ multiplex PCR, the TCRdb table keeps only in-frame clones and is missing some. In the table there are some 150,000 clones, about 85% of which are singletons. Looked up from germline, CDR1 is SNHLY and CDR2 is FYNNEI. The CDR3 contains 15 residues. The V end was cut by 6 bases, the J end by 2 bases, with 11 bases between. The source material was peripheral blood. The TCR sequence derives from a man between 35 and 55 years old with acute or convalescent COVID-19. The genes are TRBV2 and TRBJ2-6; D is possibly TRBD1 (6 bases). The chain's CDR3 is CASRQGSTGANVLTF. In DNA form, the CDR3 reads TGTGCCAGCAGACAGGGTTCTACTGGGGCCAACGTCCTGACTTTC. Together with reference TRBV2 and TRBJ2-6, the CDR3 gives the full variable domain: EPEVTQTPSHQVTQMGQEVILRCVPISNHLYFYWYRQILGQKVEFLVSFYNNEISEKSEIFDDQFSVERPDGSNFTLKIRSTKLEDSAMYFCASRQGSTGANVLTFGAGSRLTVL.